What follows are 30 T cell receptor beta chains derived from one specimen sequenced in a study of T-cell memory formation after mild COVID-19. TCRdb re-called the 5' RACE reads with MiXCR, one entry per CDR3 protein. The sample has around 500,000 distinct CDR3 sequences; 15% to 20% are singletons. Specimen: PBMCs or a T cell subset sorted from them (not recorded which). The receptors come from an adult woman who had mild COVID-19 (a few samples of this study predate the infection). Cell type and time point are not known.

V usage is TRBV7-9 and J usage is TRBJ1-1; D is unresolved. V was clipped by 3 bases and J by 5 bases, with 16 bases between them. There are 15 residues in the CDR3. CDR1 is SEHNR and CDR2 is FQNEAQ in the germline V gene (reference sequence). CDR3 residues: CASSFGIGHGTEAFF. Written as DNA, the CDR3 is TGTGCCAGCAGCTTCGGCATAGGGCATGGGACTGAAGCTTTCTTT.

The V gene is TRBV29-1, the J gene TRBJ2-7; 9 positions agree with TRBD2. J gave up 0 bases and V 7 bases, and 7 bases lay outside the gene matches. Germline CDR1 SQVTM, CDR2 ANQGSEA. CDR3 size: 14 residues. This CDR3 is CSADTSGHSYEQYF. The CDR3, as DNA: TGCAGCGCCGATACTAGCGGGCACTCCTACGAGCAGTACTTC.

This chain uses TRBV10-2 with TRBJ2-7; D might be TRBD2 (5 bases). CDR1 is WSHSY and CDR2 is SAAADI in the germline V gene. The ends were cut back, 9 bases at V and 0 bases at J, with 15 bases in the middle. The CDR3 has 14 residues. CDR3 nucleotides: TGCGCCAGTCAAAGACTGGGGAGCTCCTACGAGCAGTACTTC. Its protein product is CASQRLGSSYEQYF.

The chain employs TRBV2 and TRBJ2-3, with 8 bases fitting TRBD1. V was clipped by 4 bases and J by 3 bases; unmatched bases: 6. The CDR3 has 15 residues. Germline values: CDR1 SNHLY, CDR2 FYNNEI. For the CDR3, the DNA is TGTGCCAGCAGTGGACAGGGGCACGGGACAGATACGCAGTATTTT. Its translation is CASSGQGHGTDTQYF.

The rearrangement uses TRBV7-8 and TRBJ1-5; D is perhaps TRBD1 (5 bases). CDR1 SGHVS and CDR2 FQNEAQ come from the germline V gene. There are 15 residues in the CDR3. The V and J ends lost 5 bases and 1 base respectively, with 12 bases between them. The CDR3: CASSTNRDSNQPQHF. The CDR3 bases are TGTGCCAGCAGCACGAACCGGGACAGCAATCAGCCCCAGCATTTT.

This clonotype was seen only a few times. V usage is TRBV6-6 and J usage is TRBJ1-4; 9 nucleotides line up with TRBD1. Trimming cost V 6 bases and J 7 bases; bases outside gene matches: 12. CDR3 length equals 16 residues. The germline V gene encodes CDR1 MNHNY and CDR2 SVGAGI (reference sequence). The CDR3 here is CASSLRRDRVGEKLFF. The CDR3 nucleotides read TGTGCCAGCAGCCTACGGCGGGACAGGGTGGGTGAAAAACTGTTTTTT.

This clonotype was seen only a few times. The J gene is TRBJ1-2, the V gene TRBV27; D is uncertain. V lost 5 bases and J 2 bases, leaving 9 bases between the germline ends. CDR3 length: 13 amino acids. Per germline, CDR1 MNHEY and CDR2 SMNVEV (reference sequence). CDR3 DNA: TGTGCCAGCAGTCCCCGGGAAAACTATGGCTACACCTTC. Translating it yields CASSPRENYGYTF.

The chain combines TRBV7-2 with TRBJ2-1, with D hard to call. The V gene lost 0 bases and the J gene lost 8 bases, with 8 bases spanning the gap. The CDR3 spans 13 residues. Germline V gene data show CDR1 as SGHTA and CDR2 as FQGNSA. The CDR3 sequence is CASSLATQDEQFF. CDR3 DNA sequence: TGTGCCAGCAGCTTAGCCACTCAAGATGAGCAGTTCTTC.

The chain combines TRBV5-5 with TRBJ2-2; D might be TRBD2 (6 bases). The CDR3 covers 16 residues. Germline V gene data show CDR1 as SGHKS and CDR2 as YYEKEE (reference sequence). With 0 bases removed from V and 5 bases from J, the gap between germline ends came to 14 bases. CDR3 bases: TGTGCCAGCAGCTTGGATGGTAGCGGAGTTACCGGGGAGCTGTTTTTT. It codes for CASSLDGSGVTGELFF.

The rearrangement joins TRBV7-8 to TRBJ2-1; 8 nucleotides agree with TRBD2. The CDR3 runs 17 residues. Trimming at V came to 1 base and at J to 6 bases, leaving 11 bases not matched to a gene. Germline CDR1 and CDR2: SGHVS and FQNEAQ. CDR3 sequence: CASSLEGGLVRGNEQFF. The CDR3 bases are TGTGCCAGCAGCTTAGAGGGGGGACTAGTGAGAGGCAATGAGCAGTTCTTC.

This chain connects TRBV2 to TRBJ2-3, with D unresolved. Trimming removed 3 bases from V and 2 bases from J, with 18 bases in between. This CDR3 is built from 17 residues. Germline V gene data show CDR1 as SNHLY and CDR2 as FYNNEI. The CDR3 spells CASSDPGAEAYTDTQYF. Here the CDR3 DNA reads TGTGCCAGCAGTGACCCCGGAGCCGAGGCATACACAGATACGCAGTATTTT.

The count of this clonotype is one. DNA for the CDR3: TGTGCTAGTGGCCCGGACCGCGTAGGTATGAACACTGAAGCTTTCTTT. As protein: CASGPDRVGMNTEAFF. The rearrangement uses TRBV12-5 and TRBJ1-1; D is ambiguous. V was trimmed by 6 bases and J by 0 bases, leaving 17 bases between them. CDR1 and CDR2 from the germline V gene are LGHNT and FRNRAP. The CDR3 length is 16 residues. The whole variable domain, filled in from reference TRBV12-5 and TRBJ1-1, reads DARVTQTPRHKVTEMGQEVTMRCQPILGHNTVFWYRQTMMQGLELLAYFRNRAPLDDSGMPKDRFSAEMPDATLATLKIQPSEPRDSAVYFCASGPDRVGMNTEAFFGQGTRLTVV.

The chain is built from TRBV7-6 and TRBJ1-1; unclear D gene. V dropped 5 bases and J dropped 2 bases, with 12 bases sitting between them. Germline values: CDR1 SGHVS, CDR2 FNYEAQ. CDR3 length equals 14 residues. CDR3 nucleotides: TGTGCCAGCAGCCAGGAGGTCCAAAACACTGAAGCTTTCTTT. Residues: CASSQEVQNTEAFF.

This clonotype was seen only a few times. The chain couples TRBV20-1 to TRBJ2-1; no reliable D call. Deletions cut 3 bases from V and 6 bases from J, with 6 bases between. There are 11 residues in the CDR3. Germline CDR1 is DFQATT and CDR2 is SNEGSKA (reference sequence). The CDR3 DNA follows: TGCAGTGCTAGCAGTCCCAATGAGCAGTTCTTC. Translating it yields CSASSPNEQFF.

CDR3 DNA: TGTGCCAGCAAGGGCCTAGAGGGGCAGCCCCAGCATTTT. Residues: CASKGLEGQPQHF. V and J are TRBV12-3 or TRBV12-4 and TRBJ1-5; D may be TRBD1 (5 bases). The CDR3 totals 13 residues. Trimming removed 7 bases from V and 7 bases from J, with 14 bases in between.

The V and J genes are TRBV5-6 and TRBJ2-7; 9 bases line up with TRBD2. With V trimmed by 0 bases and J by 0 bases, 7 bases remained unmatched. Germline CDR1 SGHDT, CDR2 YYEEEE. This CDR3 comprises 17 residues. The CDR3 reads CASSLDQSSGGSYEQYF. As DNA, the CDR3 is TGTGCCAGCAGCTTGGATCAAAGTAGCGGGGGCTCCTACGAGCAGTACTTC.

This clonotype was counted a single time. The chain recombines TRBV18 with TRBJ1-3; 9 bases fit TRBD1. Trimming at V came to 8 bases and at J to 3 bases, leaving 2 bases not matched to a gene. From germline, CDR1 is KGHSH and CDR2 LQKENI. The CDR3 has 13 residues. The DNA of the CDR3 is TGTGCCAGCGGGACAGGGAGTGGAAACACCATATATTTT. Translating gives CASGTGSGNTIYF. Full variable domain (missing parts from reference TRBV18 and TRBJ1-3): NAGVMQNPRHLVRRRGQEARLRCSPMKGHSHVYWYRQLPEEGLKFMVYLQKENIIDESGMPKERFSAEFPKEGPSILRIQQVVRGDSAAYFCASGTGSGNTIYFGEGSWLTVV.

This chain uses TRBV18 with TRBJ2-3; TRBD2 matches 10 bases. V shed 3 bases and J 2 bases; nucleotides not matched to a gene: 17. Germline values: CDR1 KGHSH, CDR2 LQKENI. The CDR3 runs 20 residues. CDR3 in amino acids: CASSPSLEAGGPSYTDTQYF. The CDR3 nucleotides are TGTGCCAGCTCACCGAGTCTGGAAGCGGGAGGGCCTTCCTACACAGATACGCAGTATTTT.

This rearrangement joins TRBV20-1 to TRBJ2-7, with TRBD2 as a possible D gene (5 bases). The CDR3 spans 13 residues. V lost 6 bases and J lost 1, with 13 bases in between. In germline, CDR1 is DFQATT, CDR2 SNEGSKA (reference sequence). CDR3: CSAPSAASYEQYF. The DNA of the CDR3 is TGCAGTGCCCCCTCAGCGGCTTCCTACGAGCAGTACTTC.

This clonotype was counted a few times. The J gene is TRBJ2-3, the V gene TRBV24-1; TRBD2 matches at 8 bases. This CDR3 is built from 16 residues. Germline lookup yields CDR1 KGHDR and CDR2 SFDVKD. V gave up 2 bases and J gave up 2 bases; unmatched junction bases: 5. The chain's CDR3 is CATSDYRAGATDTQYF. The CDR3 bases are TGTGCCACCAGTGATTACAGAGCGGGGGCCACAGATACGCAGTATTTT.

This chain connects TRBV9 to TRBJ2-7; 9 bases map to TRBD2. Germline CDR1 is SGDLS and CDR2 is YYNGEE. After removal of 4 bases from V and 6 bases from J, the junction contained 5 bases not matched to a gene. This CDR3 has 13 residues. The CDR3 nucleotides are TGTGCCAGCAGCACCCGGACTAGCGCCGAGCAGTACTTC. This sequence encodes CASSTRTSAEQYF.

This clonotype was found a few times. The chain employs TRBV5-1 and TRBJ2-1; no firm D call. This CDR3 has 12 amino acids. Trimming left V 6 bases short and J 7 bases short, with 11 bases between. Germline CDR1 SGHRS, CDR2 YFSETQ. CDR3 bases: TGCGCCAGCACCCTAAGCGCAAATGAGCAGTTCTTC. It codes for CASTLSANEQFF.

This chain uses TRBV2 with TRBJ2-5, with 11 bases aligning to TRBD2. This CDR3 has 16 residues. Germline-derived CDR1 and CDR2 are SNHLY and FYNNEI. The trim removed 3 bases at V and 3 bases at J, leaving 6 bases unmatched. CDR3 sequence: CASSEASGGQKETQYF. The DNA of the CDR3 is TGTGCCAGCAGTGAGGCTAGCGGGGGGCAGAAAGAGACCCAGTACTTC.

The CDR3, as DNA: TGTGCCAGCAGTTCCTCGCTGGGGGTGTTGAATGAGCAGTTCTTC. Its translation: CASSSSLGVLNEQFF. The chain combines TRBV27 with TRBJ2-1; D is tentatively TRBD1 or TRBD2 (5 bases each). This CDR3 comprises 15 residues. Germline CDR1 and CDR2: MNHEY and SMNVEV (reference sequence). Trimming pared 4 bases from V and 7 bases from J, leaving 17 bases between.

The CDR3 DNA reads as TGCGCCAGCAGCCCGAACCCAGCTATGAGGAACACTGAAGCTTTCTTT. Its translation is CASSPNPAMRNTEAFF. The rearrangement uses TRBV5-1 and TRBJ1-1; D unresolved. Germline CDR1 reads SGHRS; CDR2 reads YFSETQ. Trimming took off 4 bases at V and 1 base at J, with 17 bases between the two ends. The CDR3 contains 16 residues. The whole variable domain, filled in from reference TRBV5-1 and TRBJ1-1, reads KAGVTQTPRYLIKTRGQQVTLSCSPISGHRSVSWYQQTPGQGLQFLFEYFSETQRNKGNFPGRFSGRQFSNSRSEMNVSTLELGDSALYLCASSPNPAMRNTEAFFGQGTRLTVV.

This clonotype appeared a few times. The rearrangement links TRBV20-1 to TRBJ2-7; D assignment may be TRBD1 or TRBD2 (5 bases each). The CDR3 length is 14 residues. With 4 bases removed from V and 6 bases from J, the gap between germline ends came to 19 bases. The germline gives CDR1 DFQATT, CDR2 SNEGSKA (reference sequence). CDR3 residues: CSAKPGPGKGEQYF. CDR3 DNA sequence: TGCAGTGCTAAACCGGGACCCGGGAAGGGCGAGCAGTACTTC.

V and J are TRBV19 and TRBJ2-1; TRBD2 agrees at 10 bases. Germline V gives CDR1 LNHDA, CDR2 SQIVND (reference sequence). The CDR3 extends over 20 amino acids. After removal of 1 base from V and 5 bases from J, the junction contained 17 bases not matched to a gene. CDR3 loop: CASSIGGSGRGPRTDNEQFF. The CDR3 region has the DNA TGTGCCAGTAGTATAGGAGGAAGCGGGAGGGGCCCTCGGACAGACAATGAGCAGTTCTTC. The full variable domain, with the rest looked up from reference TRBV19 and TRBJ2-1, is DGGITQSPKYLFRKEGQNVTLSCEQNLNHDAMYWYRQDPGQGLRLIYYSQIVNDFQKGDIAEGYSVSREKKESFPLTVTSAQKNPTAFYLCASSIGGSGRGPRTDNEQFFGPGTRLTVL.

This clonotype was recorded a few times. V is TRBV20-1 and J is TRBJ1-5, with unresolved D. Germline CDR1 and CDR2: DFQATT and SNEGSKA (reference sequence). The CDR3 sequence is 14 residues long. Trimming shortened V by 0 bases and J by 0 bases, and 6 bases separated the two germline ends. The CDR3 nucleotides read TGCAGTGCTAGAGAATGGGATAGCAATCAGCCCCAGCATTTT. Translation: CSAREWDSNQPQHF.

This clonotype showed up just a few times. The rearrangement links TRBV24-1 to TRBJ2-1, with D perhaps TRBD1 (6 bases). Trimming removed 0 bases from V and 5 bases from J, with 16 bases in between. CDR1 and CDR2 from the germline V gene are KGHDR and SFDVKD. CDR3 length equals 17 residues. In DNA form, the CDR3 reads TGTGCCACCAGTGATTTGCCTCCCCGGACAGCTCACAATGAGCAGTTCTTC. Translation: CATSDLPPRTAHNEQFF.

The rearrangement joins TRBV12-3 or TRBV12-4 to TRBJ2-7; either TRBD1 or TRBD2 may supply D (5 bases each). V lost 4 bases and J 5 bases, leaving 15 bases between the germline ends. This CDR3 has 14 amino acids. The CDR3 DNA is TGTGCCAGCAGTTCCGGGACCGTAAACGACGAGCAGTACTTC. Translation gives CASSSGTVNDEQYF.